This T cell receptor beta chain emerged from a study of T cells in Graves' hyperthyroidism and ophthalmopathy. General study points: Peripheral blood also featured most of the thyroid clonotypes expanded above 0.001.

This clonotype was found a few times. What it binds is unknown. Patients aged 18 to 65 with hyperthyroidism were newly diagnosed, with duration under 2 months. Lactation, pregnancy, other autoimmune disease or uncontrolled infection excluded patients. TCR beta CDR3 regions were amplified from RNA. The HTBI primer set served for first-round RT-PCR of the TCR CDR3. One entry per CDR3 protein, called by TCRdb with MiXCR from the multiplex PCR reads. The sample lists under 700,000 distinct CDR3 sequences, roughly 50% seen once, with roughly 8.2% in the top ten. This TCR was recovered from a woman in her late teens or twenties with Graves' hyperthyroidism. The material sequenced was peripheral blood or thyroid tissue (not recorded which).

In DNA, the CDR3 is TGTGCCAGCAGCTCCGATACAGAGGTTTACTACGAGCAGTACTTC. Amino acid sequence: CASSSDTEVYYEQYF. V is TRBV7-8 and J is TRBJ2-7; D is uncertain. V lost 4 bases and J 3 bases, leaving 16 bases between the germline ends. Germline loops: CDR1 SGHVS, CDR2 FQNEAQ. This CDR3 has 15 residues.